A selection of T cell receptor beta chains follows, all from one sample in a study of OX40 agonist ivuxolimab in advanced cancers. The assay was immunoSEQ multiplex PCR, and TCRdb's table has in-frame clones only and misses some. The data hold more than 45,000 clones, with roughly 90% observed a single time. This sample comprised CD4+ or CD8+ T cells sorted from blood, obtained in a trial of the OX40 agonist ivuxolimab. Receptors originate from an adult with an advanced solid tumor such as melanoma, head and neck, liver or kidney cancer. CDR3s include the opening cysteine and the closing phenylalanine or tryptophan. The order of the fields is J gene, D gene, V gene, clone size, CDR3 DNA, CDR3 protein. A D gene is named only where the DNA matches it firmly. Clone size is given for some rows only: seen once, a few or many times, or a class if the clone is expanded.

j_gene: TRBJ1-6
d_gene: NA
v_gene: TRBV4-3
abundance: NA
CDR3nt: TGCGCCAGCAGCCAAGTTCTTTCGGGGGACACCCTCCACTTT
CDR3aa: CASSQVLSGDTLHF

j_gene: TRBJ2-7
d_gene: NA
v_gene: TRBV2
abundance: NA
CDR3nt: TGTGCCAGCAGATCTGAGGGGGTTCCCTACGAGCAGTACTTC
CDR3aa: CASRSEGVPYEQYF

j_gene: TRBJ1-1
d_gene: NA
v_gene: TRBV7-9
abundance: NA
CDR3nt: TGTGCCAGCACCCACCACGCCGATCCTTTCTTT
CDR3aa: CASTHHADPFF

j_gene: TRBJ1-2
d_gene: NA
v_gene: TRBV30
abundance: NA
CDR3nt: TGTGCCTGGAGCCTACCCCCCGGAGGGGGCTACACCTTC
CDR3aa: CAWSLPPGGGYTF

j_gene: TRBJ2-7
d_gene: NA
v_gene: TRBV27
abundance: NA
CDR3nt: TGTGCCAGCAGTTCAATACCGGACGGTTCCTACGAGCAGTACTTC
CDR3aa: CASSSIPDGSYEQYF

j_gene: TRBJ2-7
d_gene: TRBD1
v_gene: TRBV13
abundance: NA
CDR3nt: TGTGCCAGCAGCGCCGGGACAGGGAGCACCTACGAGCAGTACTTC
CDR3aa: CASSAGTGSTYEQYF

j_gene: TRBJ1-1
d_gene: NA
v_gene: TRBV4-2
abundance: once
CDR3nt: TGTGCCAGCAGCCAAGTTTTCGGTGGCCGCACTGAAGCTTTCTTT
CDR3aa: CASSQVFGGRTEAFF

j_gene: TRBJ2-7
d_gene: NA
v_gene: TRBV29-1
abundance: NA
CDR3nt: TGCAGCGTTGAAGGGGCAGGATTGGACTACGAGCAGTACTTC
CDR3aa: CSVEGAGLDYEQYF

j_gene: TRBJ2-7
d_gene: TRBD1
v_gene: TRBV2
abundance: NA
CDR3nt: TGTGCCAGCCGGGACAGCAGCTCCTACGAGCAGTACTTC
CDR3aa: CASRDSSSYEQYF

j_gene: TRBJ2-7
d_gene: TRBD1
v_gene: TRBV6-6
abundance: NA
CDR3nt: TGTGCCAGCAGTACCGGGACAGACTACGAGCAGTACTTC
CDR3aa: CASSTGTDYEQYF

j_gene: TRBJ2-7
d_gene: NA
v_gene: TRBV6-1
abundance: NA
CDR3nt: TGTGCCAGCAGTGAGGGCGGTTACTACGAGCAGTACTTC
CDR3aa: CASSEGGYYEQYF

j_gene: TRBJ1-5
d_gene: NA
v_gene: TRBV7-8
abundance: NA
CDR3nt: TGTGCCAGCAGCCCCCTTGGGAGCAATCAGCCCCAGCATTTT
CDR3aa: CASSPLGSNQPQHF

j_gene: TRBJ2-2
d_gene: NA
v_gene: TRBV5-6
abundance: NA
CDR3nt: TGTGCCAGCAGCCCCTTAGGAAACACCGGGGAGCTGTTTTTT
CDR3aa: CASSPLGNTGELFF

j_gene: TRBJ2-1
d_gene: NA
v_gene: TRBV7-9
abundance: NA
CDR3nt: TGTGCCAGCAGCAAGACTCTTGAGCAGTTCTTC
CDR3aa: CASSKTLEQFF

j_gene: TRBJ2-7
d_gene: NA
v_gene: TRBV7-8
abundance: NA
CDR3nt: TGTGCCAGCAGCGATGCCTACGAGCAGTACTTC
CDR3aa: CASSDAYEQYF

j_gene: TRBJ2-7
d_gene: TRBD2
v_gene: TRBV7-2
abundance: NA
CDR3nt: TGTGCCAGCAGCCCGGCGGCTAGCGGTACCTACGAGCAGTACTTC
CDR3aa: CASSPAASGTYEQYF

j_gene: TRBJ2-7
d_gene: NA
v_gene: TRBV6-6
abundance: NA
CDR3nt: TGTGCCAGCAGTTATCCAGGGTCGTTTTCCTACGAGCAGTACTTC
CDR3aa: CASSYPGSFSYEQYF

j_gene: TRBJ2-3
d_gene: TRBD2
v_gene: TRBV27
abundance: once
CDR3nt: TGTGCCAGCAGTCCCTCGACTAGCGGGGGTACGCAGTATTTT
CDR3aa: CASSPSTSGGTQYF

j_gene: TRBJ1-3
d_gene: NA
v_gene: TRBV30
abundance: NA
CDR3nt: TGTGCCTGGTGGGGGCCGGGCACCATATATTTT
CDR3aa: CAWWGPGTIYF

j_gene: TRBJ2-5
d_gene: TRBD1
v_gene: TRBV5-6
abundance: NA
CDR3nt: TGTGCCAGCAGCTCTGACAGGGAAGAGACCCAGTACTTC
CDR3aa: CASSSDREETQYF

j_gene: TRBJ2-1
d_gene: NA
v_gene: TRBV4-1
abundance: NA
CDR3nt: TGCGCCAGCAGCCAAGAGGGGCCCTCCTTGGAGCAGTTCTTC
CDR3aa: CASSQEGPSLEQFF

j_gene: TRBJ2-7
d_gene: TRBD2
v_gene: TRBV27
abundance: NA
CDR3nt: TGTGCCAGCAGTGCCATCGGGGTAGCGGGGGGTTCGTACGAGCAGTACTTC
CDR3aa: CASSAIGVAGGSYEQYF

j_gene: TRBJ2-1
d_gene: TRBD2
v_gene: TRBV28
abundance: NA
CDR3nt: TGTGCCAGCAGACCGACTTTAAGCGGGGGCTTTCAAAATGAGCAGTTCTTC
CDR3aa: CASRPTLSGGFQNEQFF

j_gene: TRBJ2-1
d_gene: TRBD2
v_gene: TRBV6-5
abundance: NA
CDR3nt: TGTGCCAGCAGTTACTCGGCGGGGGGGCCGTTGGATGAGCAGTTCTTC
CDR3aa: CASSYSAGGPLDEQFF

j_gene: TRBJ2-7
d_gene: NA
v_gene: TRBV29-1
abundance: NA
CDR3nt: TGCAGCGTTGATTTCGGTTACGAGCAGTACTTC
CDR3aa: CSVDFGYEQYF

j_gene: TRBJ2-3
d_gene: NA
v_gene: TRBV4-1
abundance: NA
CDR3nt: TGCGCCAGCAGCCAAGACCGGGGCAGCACAGATACGCAGTATTTT
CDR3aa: CASSQDRGSTDTQYF

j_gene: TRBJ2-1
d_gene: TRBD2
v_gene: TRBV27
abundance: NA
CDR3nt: TGTGCCACCAAGGTACCGCGGCGGGAGAGCTCCTACAATGAGCAGTTCTTC
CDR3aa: CATKVPRRESSYNEQFF

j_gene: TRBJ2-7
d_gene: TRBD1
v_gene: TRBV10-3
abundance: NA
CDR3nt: TGTGCCATCAGTGTAGGACAGGGGAGCTCCTACGAGCAGTACTTC
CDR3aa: CAISVGQGSSYEQYF

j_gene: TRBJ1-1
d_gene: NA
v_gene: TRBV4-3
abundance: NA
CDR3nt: TGCGCCAGCAGCCAAGGACAGATTAACACTGAAGCTTTCTTT
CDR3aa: CASSQGQINTEAFF

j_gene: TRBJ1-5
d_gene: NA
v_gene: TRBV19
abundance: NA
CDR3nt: TGTGCCAGTAGTTGGGGGGTTTCAGCTTATCAGCCCCAGCATTTT
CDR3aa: CASSWGVSAYQPQHF

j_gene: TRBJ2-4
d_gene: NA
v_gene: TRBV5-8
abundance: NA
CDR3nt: TGTGCCAGCAGCTTAGTCAGTAGGCTCGACATTCAGTACTTC
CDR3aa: CASSLVSRLDIQYF

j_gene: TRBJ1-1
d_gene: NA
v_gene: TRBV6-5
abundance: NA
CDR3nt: TGTGCCAGCAGTTATTCGGCCTATGGGGCTTTCTTT
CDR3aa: CASSYSAYGAFF

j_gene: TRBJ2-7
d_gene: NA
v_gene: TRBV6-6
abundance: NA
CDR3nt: TGTGCCACCGGGGAAGAGGGCGAGCAGTACTTC
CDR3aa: CATGEEGEQYF

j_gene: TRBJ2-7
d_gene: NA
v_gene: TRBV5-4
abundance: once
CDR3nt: TGTGCCAGCAGCTTCGGGCTAGCTGGCGAGCAGTACTTC
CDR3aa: CASSFGLAGEQYF

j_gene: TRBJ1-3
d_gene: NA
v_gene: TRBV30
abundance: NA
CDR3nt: TGTGCCTGGAGTGTAGGTTCAGGGGCTGGAAACACCATATATTTT
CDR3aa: CAWSVGSGAGNTIYF

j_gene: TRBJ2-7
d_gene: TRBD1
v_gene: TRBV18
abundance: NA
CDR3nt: TGTGCCAGCTCACCAAGCCGGGACAGGGGAGCCTACGAGCAGTACTTC
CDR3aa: CASSPSRDRGAYEQYF

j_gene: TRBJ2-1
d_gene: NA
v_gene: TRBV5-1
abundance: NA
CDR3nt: TGCGCCAGCAGCTGGGCCACAGGGCCCAACAATGAGCAGTTCTTC
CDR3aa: CASSWATGPNNEQFF

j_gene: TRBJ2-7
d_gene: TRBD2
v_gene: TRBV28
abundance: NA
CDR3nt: TGTGCCAGCAGTTCACCCCGGGACTACTACGAGCAGTACTTC
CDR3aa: CASSSPRDYYEQYF

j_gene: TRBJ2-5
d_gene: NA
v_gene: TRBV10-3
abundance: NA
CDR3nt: TGTGCCATCAGTGAGTCACCAGGGGCGGGGGAAGAGACCCAGTACTTC
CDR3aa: CAISESPGAGEETQYF

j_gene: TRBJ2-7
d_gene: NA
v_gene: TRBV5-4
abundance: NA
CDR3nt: TGTGCCAGCAGCTTTGGGACCCAGGGAGGTGCCGAGCAGTACTTC
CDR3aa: CASSFGTQGGAEQYF

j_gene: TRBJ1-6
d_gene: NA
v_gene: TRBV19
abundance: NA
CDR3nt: TGTGCCAGTAGTCAGACAGATTATAATTCACCCCTCCACTTT
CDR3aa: CASSQTDYNSPLHF

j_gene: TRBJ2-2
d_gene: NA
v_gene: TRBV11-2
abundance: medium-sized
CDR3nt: TGTGCCAGCAGATCAGGGACCGGGGAGCTGTTTTTT
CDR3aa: CASRSGTGELFF

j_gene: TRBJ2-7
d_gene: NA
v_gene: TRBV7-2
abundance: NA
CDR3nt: TGTGCCAGCAGCTTAGATAGGGGCCTCTACGAGCAGTACTTC
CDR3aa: CASSLDRGLYEQYF

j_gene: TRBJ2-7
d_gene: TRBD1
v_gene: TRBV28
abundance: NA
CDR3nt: TGTGCCGGCCACAGAACAGGGGCCTACGAGCAGTACTTC
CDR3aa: CAGHRTGAYEQYF

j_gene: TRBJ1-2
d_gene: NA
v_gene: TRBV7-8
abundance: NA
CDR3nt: TGTGCCAGCAGCTGGGGCAGGGGAAAAGGCTATGGCTACACCTTC
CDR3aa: CASSWGRGKGYGYTF

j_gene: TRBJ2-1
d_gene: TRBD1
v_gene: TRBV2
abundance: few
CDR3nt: TGTGCCATACAACCGGACAGGGGGCATGAGCAGTTCTTC
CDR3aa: CAIQPDRGHEQFF

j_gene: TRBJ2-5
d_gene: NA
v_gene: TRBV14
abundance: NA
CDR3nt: TGTGCCAGCAGCCCCCTTGGGGCCCTCCAGGATCAGACCCAGTACTTC
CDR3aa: CASSPLGALQDQTQYF

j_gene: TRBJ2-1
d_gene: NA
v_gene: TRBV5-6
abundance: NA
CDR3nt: TGTGCCAGCAGCTTGGGGGTCATTCAGTTCTTC
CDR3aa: CASSLGVIQFF

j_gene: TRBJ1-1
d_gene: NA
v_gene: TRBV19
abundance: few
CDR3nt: TGTGCCAGTAGTATAGACGAAGGACACCCGAACACTGAAGCTTTCTTT
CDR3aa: CASSIDEGHPNTEAFF

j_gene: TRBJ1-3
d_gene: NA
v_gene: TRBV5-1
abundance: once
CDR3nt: TGCGCCAGCAGCCCAACCTCAGGGGTCTCTGGAAACACCATATATTTT
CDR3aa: CASSPTSGVSGNTIYF

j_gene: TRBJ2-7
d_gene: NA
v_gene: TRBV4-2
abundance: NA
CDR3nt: TGTGCCAGCAGCCAAGGGAAATTCGGATACGAGCAGTACTTC
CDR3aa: CASSQGKFGYEQYF

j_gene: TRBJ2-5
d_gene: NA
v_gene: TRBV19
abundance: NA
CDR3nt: TGTGCCAGTAGGTTGGGGCCCCCTCACGAGACCCAGTACTTC
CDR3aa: CASRLGPPHETQYF

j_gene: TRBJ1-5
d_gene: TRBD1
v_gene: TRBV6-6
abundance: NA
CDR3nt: TGTGCCAGTGTCCGACAGGGGGCGAATCAGCCCCAGCATTTT
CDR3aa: CASVRQGANQPQHF

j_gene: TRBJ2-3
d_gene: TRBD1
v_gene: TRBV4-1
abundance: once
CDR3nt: TGCGCCAGCAGCCAAGATAATGAGGGGGCGACCGATACGCAGTATTTT
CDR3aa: CASSQDNEGATDTQYF

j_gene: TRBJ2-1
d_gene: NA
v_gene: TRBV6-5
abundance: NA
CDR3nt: TGTGCCAGCAGTGGGGATTTGGGGCGCAATGAGCAGTTCTTC
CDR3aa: CASSGDLGRNEQFF

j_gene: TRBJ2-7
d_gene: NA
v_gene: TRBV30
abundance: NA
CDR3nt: TGTGCCTGGAGTGCCCTGACTATGAACGAGCAGTACTTC
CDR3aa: CAWSALTMNEQYF